The 20 T cell receptor beta chains reported below all come from one sample, sequenced in a study of OX40 agonist ivuxolimab in advanced cancers. TCRdb's copy holds only in-frame clones and misses some; the assay was immunoSEQ multiplex PCR. The data contain about 82,000 clones, roughly 92% of them seen just once; the ten biggest clones take up roughly 0.6%. The material was CD4+ or CD8+ T cells sorted from blood, obtained in a trial of the OX40 agonist ivuxolimab. The receptor source for this set is an adult with an advanced solid tumor such as melanoma, head and neck, liver or kidney cancer.

V gene TRBV6-1 combines with J gene TRBJ2-5, with D perhaps matching TRBD1 (5 bases). CDR3 length equals 14 residues. Germline V gene sequence: CDR1 MNHNS, CDR2 SASEGT. V was shortened by 3 bases and J by 1 base, with 9 bases between the two germline ends. CDR3 protein: CASSEIGVQETQYF. CDR3 bases: TGTGCCAGCAGTGAGATAGGGGTCCAAGAGACCCAGTACTTC.

The CDR3 loop is CASSRSGASNNEQFF. CDR3 DNA: TGCGCCAGCAGCCGAAGCGGGGCCTCGAACAATGAGCAGTTCTTC. The rearrangement joins TRBV4-1 to TRBJ2-1; the match to TRBD2 covers 7 bases. Germline CDR1 reads MGHRA; CDR2 reads YSYEKL. The CDR3 is 15 amino acids. V dropped 4 bases and J dropped 5; count of bases not matched to a gene: 8.

J is TRBJ2-7 and V is TRBV9; no reliable D call. The CDR3 has 15 residues. Between the trimmed V and J ends, which lost 0 bases and 7 bases, there was a span of 17 bases. Germline-derived CDR1 and CDR2 are SGDLS and YYNGEE. CDR3 DNA sequence: TGTGCCAGCAGCGTAGGCCCAGGCTCCGCAGGAGAGCAGTACTTC. This gives the protein CASSVGPGSAGEQYF. The variable domain in full, with the rest retrieved from reference TRBV9 and TRBJ2-7, is DSGVTQTPKHLITATGQRVTLRCSPRSGDLSVYWYQQSLDQGLQFLIQYYNGEERAKGNILERFSAQQFPDLHSELNLSSLELGDSALYFCASSVGPGSAGEQYFGPGTRLTVT.

This sequence joins TRBV6-1 and TRBJ1-1; 10 nucleotides line up with TRBD1. The CDR3 extends over 14 amino acids. Trimming removed 7 bases from V and 11 bases from J; junction bases left unmatched: 13. Germline V lookup: CDR1 MNHNS, CDR2 SASEGT. The CDR3, as DNA: TGTGCCAGCAACTCATTCGGGACAGGGGTTCAGGCTTTCTTT. The encoded protein is CASNSFGTGVQAFF.

V usage is TRBV9 and J usage is TRBJ2-7, with a possible D match to TRBD2 (6 bases). The CDR3 is made up of 12 amino acids. Germline CDR1 is SGDLS and CDR2 is YYNGEE. V dropped 4 bases and J dropped 6 bases, with 11 bases sitting between them. This CDR3 reads CASSTSGGEQYF. The CDR3 DNA follows: TGTGCCAGCAGCACCTCCGGGGGCGAGCAGTACTTC.

The V gene is TRBV4-1, the J gene TRBJ1-2; D perhaps matches TRBD1 (6 bases). Germline assignment: CDR1 MGHRA and CDR2 YSYEKL. The CDR3 is made up of 18 amino acids. V gave up 0 bases and J gave up 4 bases, with 21 bases separating them. CDR3 sequence: CASSQDPTGAHPSYGYTF. The CDR3 DNA is TGCGCCAGCAGCCAAGATCCGACAGGAGCACACCCAAGCTATGGCTACACCTTC.

The V gene is TRBV11-3, the J gene TRBJ1-4; 8 bases fit TRBD1. The CDR3 is made up of 15 amino acids. V lost 5 bases, J lost 2 bases, and 4 bases stayed unmatched. The germline V gene has CDR1 SGHNT and CDR2 YENEEA. CDR3 protein: CASSHQGATNEKLFF. For the CDR3, the DNA is TGTGCCAGCAGCCACCAGGGGGCGACTAATGAAAAACTGTTTTTT.

For this clone: Other DNA sequences within the sample encode an identical CDR3. The chain carries TRBV6-1 and TRBJ2-3, with D maybe TRBD1 (5 bases). CDR3 size: 14 residues. V dropped 1 base and J dropped 1 base, with 6 bases sitting between them. The V gene's germline CDR1 is MNHNS and CDR2 SASEGT. The CDR3 nucleotides read TGTGCCAGCAGTGAAGGGGGCGGCACAGATACGCAGTATTTT. It specifies CASSEGGGTDTQYF.

This chain connects TRBV7-9 to TRBJ1-1; no definite D call. CDR3 length equals 14 residues. In germline, CDR1 is SEHNR, CDR2 FQNEAQ (reference sequence). Trimming removed 4 bases from V and 4 bases from J, with 13 bases in between. CDR3 DNA sequence: TGTGCCAGCAGCTCCGATGGGCGGGGCACTGAAGCTTTCTTT. The encoded protein is CASSSDGRGTEAFF.

The rearrangement uses TRBV27 and TRBJ2-3, with D possibly being TRBD2 (6 bases). Between the trimmed V and J ends, which lost 10 bases and 1 base, there was a span of 15 bases. The CDR3 spans 14 residues. CDR1 MNHEY and CDR2 SMNVEV come from the germline V gene (reference sequence). The DNA for the CDR3 is TGTGCCACCGCACTGGGGGGTGGCACAGATACGCAGTATTTT. Translated, it gives CATALGGGTDTQYF.

The chain employs TRBV6-6 and TRBJ1-2; tentative D call: TRBD1 (5 bases). This CDR3 is built from 13 residues. V lost 8 bases, J lost 4 bases, and 14 bases lay in between. The germline V gene has CDR1 MNHNY and CDR2 SVGAGI (reference sequence). This CDR3 reads CASSDQGSYGYTF. The CDR3 nucleotides are TGTGCCAGCTCAGACCAGGGCTCCTATGGCTACACCTTC.

CDR3 amino acids: CASSLGGGSSTDTQYF. CDR3 bases: TGTGCCAGCAGCTTAGGCGGGGGCTCTAGCACAGATACGCAGTATTTT. The V call is TRBV7-6, the J call TRBJ2-3; weak D call: TRBD2 (7 bases). The germline V gene encodes CDR1 SGHVS and CDR2 FNYEAQ. Trimming stripped 1 base from V and 0 bases from J, with 11 bases between. This CDR3 region has 16 residues.

The V call is TRBV11-1, the J call TRBJ2-2; the D gene is possibly TRBD1 (5 bases). Trimming pared 5 bases from V and 7 bases from J, leaving 11 bases between. The CDR3 is 13 residues long. Germline V gene data show CDR1 as SGHAT and CDR2 as FQDESV (reference sequence). Here the CDR3 reads CASSPRVGGELFF. The CDR3 nucleotides read TGTGCCAGCAGCCCCAGGGTTGGCGGGGAGCTGTTTTTT.

This chain connects TRBV6-6 to TRBJ2-5; possibly TRBD1 or TRBD2 for D (6 bases each). V was shortened by 6 bases and J by 5 bases, with 16 bases between the two germline ends. The CDR3 sequence is 14 residues long. The germline V gene has CDR1 MNHNY and CDR2 SVGAGI (reference sequence). CDR3 region: CASRHRVGGETQYF. Written as DNA, the CDR3 is TGTGCCAGCAGACACAGGGTTGGAGGGGAGACCCAGTACTTC.

This clone was counted once. The gene calls are TRBV5-1 and TRBJ2-6, with D perhaps matching TRBD2 (6 bases). Deletions cut 4 bases from V and 0 bases from J, with 17 bases between. Germline values: CDR1 SGHRS, CDR2 YFSETQ. CDR3 length: 18 residues. This chain's CDR3 is CASSPGLSLSSGANVLTF. The CDR3 bases are TGCGCCAGCAGCCCGGGACTCTCGTTAAGCTCTGGGGCCAACGTCCTGACTTTC.

The chain combines TRBV7-9 with TRBJ2-3; 7 positions match TRBD1. Trimming removed 4 bases from V and 2 bases from J; junction bases left unmatched: 3. Looked up from germline, CDR1 is SEHNR and CDR2 is FQNEAQ (reference sequence). This CDR3 has 14 amino acids. CDR3 nucleotide sequence: TGTGCCAGCAGCTCGGGACAGAACACAGATACGCAGTATTTT. Translating it yields CASSSGQNTDTQYF.

This chain uses TRBV7-8 with TRBJ2-3; D is ambiguous. Germline loops: CDR1 SGHVS, CDR2 FQNEAQ. V was shortened by 6 bases and J by 2 bases, with 12 bases between the two germline ends. The CDR3 runs to 14 residues. The CDR3 loop reads CASRPGVNTDTQYF. The CDR3 DNA sequence: TGTGCCAGCAGGCCTGGTGTTAACACAGATACGCAGTATTTT.

The genes are TRBV5-4 and TRBJ2-2, with D possibly matching TRBD1 (5 bases). V was cut by 2 bases and J by 1 base, with 6 bases left in between. The CDR3 length is 14 residues. The V gene's germline CDR1 is SGHNT and CDR2 YYREEE (reference sequence). CDR3 nucleotide sequence: TGTGCCAGCAGCTTCGACAGGAACACCGGGGAGCTGTTTTTT. Translated: CASSFDRNTGELFF.

The V call is TRBV6-5, the J call TRBJ1-1; 11 bases map to TRBD1. The V segment lost 4 bases and the J segment 6 bases; nucleotides outside the gene matches: 7. Germline CDR1 MNHEY, CDR2 SVGAGI. There are 15 residues in the CDR3. This CDR3 reads CASSFLGQGAPEAFF. In DNA form, the CDR3 reads TGTGCCAGCAGTTTCCTAGGACAGGGGGCTCCTGAAGCTTTCTTT.

This clone was observed once. V gene TRBV4-1 combines with J gene TRBJ1-6; no definite D call. This CDR3 is 16 amino acids long. V was pared by 1 base and J by 8 bases, with 15 bases between. In germline, CDR1 is MGHRA, CDR2 YSYEKL. Written as DNA, the CDR3 is TGCGCCAGCAGCCAAGGAAGGGCACTACGCTATTCACCCCTCCACTTT. This codes for CASSQGRALRYSPLHF.